This T cell receptor (beta chain) stems from a study of CD8+ T cells in alopecia areata. Treatment reported: oral pan-JAK inhibitor, 5-10 mg twice daily. The investigators collected lesional scalp punch biopsies and peripheral blood from alopecia areata patients. This clone was picked up a small number of times. The CDR3 length is 13 residues. Germline V gives CDR1 SGHRS, CDR2 YFSETQ. Trimming took off 6 bases at V and 2 bases at J, with 12 bases between the two ends. It was cDNA, reverse transcribed from extracted RNA, that served as the sequencing template. Clones were read by immunoSEQ multiplex PCR, and TCRdb kept only the in-frame ones, dropping some. The sample has over 95,000 clones; roughly 56% are singletons.

The clonotype originates from a human donor with alopecia areata. The sequencing here drew on CD4+ T cells sorted from blood, taken at week 24, from a patient treated with tofacitinib. The chain carries TRBV5-1 and TRBJ2-7; no definite D call. The CDR3 here is CASNLEDTYEQYF. CDR3 DNA sequence: TGCGCCAGCAACCTGGAAGATACCTACGAGCAGTACTTC.